The entry that follows covers one T cell receptor (beta chain) sequence. The source of the sample is a study of T cells in Graves' hyperthyroidism and ophthalmopathy. Patients counted as stable if ophthalmopathy did not develop within 18 months. Uncontrolled infection, other autoimmune disease, pregnancy or lactation barred patients from enrollment. Per the germline V gene, CDR1 is SQVTM and CDR2 is ANQGSEA. The CDR3 is 15 amino acids. Losses at the gene ends were 3 bases for V and 3 bases for J; bases not matched to a gene: 10. Template material for amplifying TCR beta CDR3 regions consisted of RNA transcripts. When the TCR CDR3 underwent first-round RT-PCR, the HTBI primer set was used. One entry per CDR3 protein results from TCRdb running MiXCR on the multiplex PCR reads. The table records 600,000 or so distinct CDR3 sequences, 40% to 55% of them present only once.

This chain uses TRBV29-1 with TRBJ1-2; 7 bases are shared with TRBD1. Sequencing input: peripheral blood or thyroid tissue (not recorded which). This sequence was found in a woman under 30 with Graves' hyperthyroidism. The CDR3 sequence: CSVDWDRSLHYGYTF. Written as DNA, the CDR3 is TGCAGCGTTGATTGGGACAGATCATTACACTATGGCTACACCTTC.